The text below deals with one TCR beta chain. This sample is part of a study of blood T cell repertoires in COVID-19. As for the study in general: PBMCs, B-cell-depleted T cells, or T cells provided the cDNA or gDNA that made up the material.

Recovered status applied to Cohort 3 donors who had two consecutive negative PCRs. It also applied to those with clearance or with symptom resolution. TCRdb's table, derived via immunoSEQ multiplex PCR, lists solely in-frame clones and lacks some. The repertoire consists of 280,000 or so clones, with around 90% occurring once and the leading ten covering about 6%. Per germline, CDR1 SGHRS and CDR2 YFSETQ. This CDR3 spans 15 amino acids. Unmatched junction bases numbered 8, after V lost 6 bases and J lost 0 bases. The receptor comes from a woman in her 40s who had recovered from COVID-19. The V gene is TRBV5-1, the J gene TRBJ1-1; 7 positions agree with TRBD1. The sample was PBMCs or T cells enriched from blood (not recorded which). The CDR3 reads CASTRQGSMNTEAFF. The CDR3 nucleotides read TGCGCCAGCACCCGACAGGGCAGCATGAACACTGAAGCTTTCTTT.